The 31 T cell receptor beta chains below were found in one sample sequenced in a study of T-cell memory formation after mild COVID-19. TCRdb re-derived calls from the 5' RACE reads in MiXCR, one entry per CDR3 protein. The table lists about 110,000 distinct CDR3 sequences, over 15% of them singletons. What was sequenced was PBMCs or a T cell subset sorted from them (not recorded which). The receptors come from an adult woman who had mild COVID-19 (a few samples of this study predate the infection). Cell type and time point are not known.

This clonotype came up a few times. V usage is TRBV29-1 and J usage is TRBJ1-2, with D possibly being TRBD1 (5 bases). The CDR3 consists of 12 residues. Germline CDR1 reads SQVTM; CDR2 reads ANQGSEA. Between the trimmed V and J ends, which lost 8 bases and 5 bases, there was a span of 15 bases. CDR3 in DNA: TGCAGCCTTCAGGACATGGAGTATGGCTACACCTTC. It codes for CSLQDMEYGYTF.

The CDR3 DNA sequence: TGTGCCAGCAGCCAAGATTCGGGCCCCTGGAGCTCCTACGAGCAGTACTTC. Translated: CASSQDSGPWSSYEQYF. The chain recombines TRBV4-2 with TRBJ2-7; D is undetermined. Between the trimmed V and J ends, which lost 0 bases and 0 bases, there was a span of 15 bases. The CDR3 extends over 17 amino acids. Germline V gene sequence: CDR1 LGHNA, CDR2 YNFKEQ.

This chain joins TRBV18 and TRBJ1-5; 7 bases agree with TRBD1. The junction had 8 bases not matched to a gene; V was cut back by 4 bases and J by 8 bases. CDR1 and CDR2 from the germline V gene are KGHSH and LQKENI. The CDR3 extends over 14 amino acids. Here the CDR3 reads CASSLGQVTEPQHF. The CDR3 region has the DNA TGTGCCAGCTCACTTGGACAGGTAACGGAGCCCCAGCATTTT.

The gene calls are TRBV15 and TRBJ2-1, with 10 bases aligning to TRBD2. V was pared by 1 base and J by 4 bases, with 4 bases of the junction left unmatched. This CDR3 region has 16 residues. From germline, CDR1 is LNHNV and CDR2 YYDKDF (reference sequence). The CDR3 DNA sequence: TGTGCCACCAGCAGAGTGTCTAGCGGGAGTTACAATGAGCAGTTCTTC. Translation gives CATSRVSSGSYNEQFF. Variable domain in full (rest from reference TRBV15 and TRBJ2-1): DAMVIQNPRYQVTQFGKPVTLSCSQTLNHNVMYWYQQKSSQAPKLLFHYYDKDFNNEADTPDNFQSRRPNTSFCFLDIRSPGLGDTAMYLCATSRVSSGSYNEQFFGPGTRLTVL.

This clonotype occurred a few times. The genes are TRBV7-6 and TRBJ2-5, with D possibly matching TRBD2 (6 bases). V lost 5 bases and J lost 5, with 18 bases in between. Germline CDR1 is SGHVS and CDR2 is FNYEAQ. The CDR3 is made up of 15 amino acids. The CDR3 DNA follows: TGTGCCAGCAGCCTCGGGCTAGCGTTCCGGGAGACCCAGTACTTC. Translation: CASSLGLAFRETQYF. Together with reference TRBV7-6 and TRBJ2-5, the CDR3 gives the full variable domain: GAGVSQSPRYKVTKRGQDVALRCDPISGHVSLYWYRQALGQGPEFLTYFNYEAQQDKSGLPNDRFSAERPEGSISTLTIQRTEQRDSAMYRCASSLGLAFRETQYFGPGTRLLVL.

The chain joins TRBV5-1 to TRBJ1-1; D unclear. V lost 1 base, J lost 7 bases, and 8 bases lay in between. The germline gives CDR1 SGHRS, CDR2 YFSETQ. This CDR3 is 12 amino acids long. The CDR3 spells CASSLWPDEAFF. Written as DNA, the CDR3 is TGCGCCAGCAGCTTGTGGCCAGATGAAGCTTTCTTT. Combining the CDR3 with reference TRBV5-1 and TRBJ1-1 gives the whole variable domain KAGVTQTPRYLIKTRGQQVTLSCSPISGHRSVSWYQQTPGQGLQFLFEYFSETQRNKGNFPGRFSGRQFSNSRSEMNVSTLELGDSALYLCASSLWPDEAFFGQGTRLTVV.

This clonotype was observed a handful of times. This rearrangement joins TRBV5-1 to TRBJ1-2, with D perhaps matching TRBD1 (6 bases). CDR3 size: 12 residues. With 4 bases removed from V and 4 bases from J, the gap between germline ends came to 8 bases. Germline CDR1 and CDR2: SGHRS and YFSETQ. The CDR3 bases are TGCGCCAGCAGCCAGGACAGCTATGGCTACACCTTC. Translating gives CASSQDSYGYTF.

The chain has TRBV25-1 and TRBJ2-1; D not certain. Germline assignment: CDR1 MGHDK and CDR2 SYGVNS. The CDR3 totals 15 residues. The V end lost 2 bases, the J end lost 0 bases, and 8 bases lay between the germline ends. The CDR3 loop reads CASSEGPSSYNEQFF. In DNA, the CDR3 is TGTGCCAGCAGTGAAGGCCCTAGCTCCTACAATGAGCAGTTCTTC.

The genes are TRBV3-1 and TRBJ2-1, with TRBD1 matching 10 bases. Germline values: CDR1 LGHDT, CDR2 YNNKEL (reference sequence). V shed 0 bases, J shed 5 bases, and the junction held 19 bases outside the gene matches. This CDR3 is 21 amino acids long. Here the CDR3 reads CASSQDRTRNRGQGSDNEQFF. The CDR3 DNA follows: TGTGCCAGCAGCCAAGACCGAACGAGAAACCGGGGACAGGGGAGCGACAATGAGCAGTTCTTC.

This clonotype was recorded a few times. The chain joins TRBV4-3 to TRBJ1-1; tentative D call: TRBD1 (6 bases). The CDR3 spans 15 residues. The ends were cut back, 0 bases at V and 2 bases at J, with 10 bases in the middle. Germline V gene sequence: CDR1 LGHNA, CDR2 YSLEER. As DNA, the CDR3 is TGCGCCAGCAGCCAAGATGCGACAGGAAACACTGAAGCTTTCTTT. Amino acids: CASSQDATGNTEAFF.

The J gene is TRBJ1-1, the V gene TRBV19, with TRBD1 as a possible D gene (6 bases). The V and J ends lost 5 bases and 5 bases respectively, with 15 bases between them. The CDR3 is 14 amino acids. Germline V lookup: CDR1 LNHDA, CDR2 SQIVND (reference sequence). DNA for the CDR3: TGTGCCAGTAGTCTCGGACAGTCGAAAACTGAAGCTTTCTTT. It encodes CASSLGQSKTEAFF.

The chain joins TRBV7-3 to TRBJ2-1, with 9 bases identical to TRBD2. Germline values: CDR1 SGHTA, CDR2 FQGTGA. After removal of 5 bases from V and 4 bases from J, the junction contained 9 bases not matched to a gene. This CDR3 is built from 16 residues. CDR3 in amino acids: CASSPKLAGSYNEQFF. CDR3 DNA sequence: TGTGCCAGCAGCCCCAAACTAGCGGGCTCATACAATGAGCAGTTCTTC. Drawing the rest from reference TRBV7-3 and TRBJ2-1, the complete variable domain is GAGVSQTPSNKVTEKGKYVELRCDPISGHTALYWYRQSLGQGPEFLIYFQGTGAADDSGLPNDRFFAVRPEGSVSTLKIQRTERGDSAVYLCASSPKLAGSYNEQFFGPGTRLTVL.

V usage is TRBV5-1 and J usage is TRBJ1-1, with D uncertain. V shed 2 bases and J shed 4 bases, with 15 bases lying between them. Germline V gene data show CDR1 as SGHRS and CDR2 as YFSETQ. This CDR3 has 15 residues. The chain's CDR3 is CASSLSPTEGTEAFF. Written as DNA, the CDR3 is TGCGCCAGCAGCTTATCGCCCACGGAGGGCACTGAAGCTTTCTTT.

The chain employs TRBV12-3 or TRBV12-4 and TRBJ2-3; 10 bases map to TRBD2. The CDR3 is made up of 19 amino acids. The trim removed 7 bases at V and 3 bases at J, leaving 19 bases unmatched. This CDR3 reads CASTSSSGGAFVGTDTQYF. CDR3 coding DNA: TGTGCCAGCACGAGCTCCAGCGGGGGGGCCTTCGTAGGTACAGATACGCAGTATTTT.

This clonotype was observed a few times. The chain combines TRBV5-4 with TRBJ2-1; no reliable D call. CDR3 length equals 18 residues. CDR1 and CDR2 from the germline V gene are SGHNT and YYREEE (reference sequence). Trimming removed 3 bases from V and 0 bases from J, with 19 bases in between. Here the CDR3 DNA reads TGTGCCAGCAGCTCCCGGGCTTGGGATCCTCACTCCTACAATGAGCAGTTCTTC. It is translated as CASSSRAWDPHSYNEQFF.

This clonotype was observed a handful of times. CDR3 region: CASSSGQGARTGELFF. CDR3 bases: TGTGCCAGCAGCTCCGGACAGGGGGCGCGTACCGGGGAGCTGTTTTTT. The rearrangement uses TRBV12-3 or TRBV12-4 and TRBJ2-2, with TRBD1 identical over 11 bases. This CDR3 region has 16 residues. V lost 6 bases to trimming and J lost 5 bases; unmatched junction nucleotides: 8.

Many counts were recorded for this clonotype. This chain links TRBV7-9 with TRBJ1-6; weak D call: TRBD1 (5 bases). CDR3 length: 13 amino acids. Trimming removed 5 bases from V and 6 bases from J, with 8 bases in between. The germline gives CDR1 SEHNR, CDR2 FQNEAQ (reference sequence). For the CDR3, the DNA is TGTGCCAGCAGCAGGGGAATTAATTCACCCCTCCACTTT. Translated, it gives CASSRGINSPLHF.

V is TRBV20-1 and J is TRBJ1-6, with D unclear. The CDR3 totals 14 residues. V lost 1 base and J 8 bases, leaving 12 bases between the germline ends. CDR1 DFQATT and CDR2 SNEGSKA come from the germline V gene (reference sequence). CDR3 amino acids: CSARVGSYYSPLHF. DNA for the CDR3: TGCAGTGCTAGAGTGGGCAGTTATTATTCACCCCTCCACTTT.

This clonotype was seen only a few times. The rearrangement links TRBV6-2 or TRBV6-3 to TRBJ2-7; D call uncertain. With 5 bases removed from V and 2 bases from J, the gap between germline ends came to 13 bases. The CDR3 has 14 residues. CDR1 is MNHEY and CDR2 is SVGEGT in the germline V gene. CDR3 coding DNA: TGTGCCAGCAGTGATAGATGGAACGCCTACGAGCAGTACTTC. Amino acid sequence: CASSDRWNAYEQYF.

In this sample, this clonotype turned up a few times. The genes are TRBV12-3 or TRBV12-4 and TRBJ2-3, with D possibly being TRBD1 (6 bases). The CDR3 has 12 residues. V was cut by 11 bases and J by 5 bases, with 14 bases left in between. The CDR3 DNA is TGTGCCCTCAAGGGGGAAGGAGATACGCAGTATTTT. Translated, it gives CALKGEGDTQYF.

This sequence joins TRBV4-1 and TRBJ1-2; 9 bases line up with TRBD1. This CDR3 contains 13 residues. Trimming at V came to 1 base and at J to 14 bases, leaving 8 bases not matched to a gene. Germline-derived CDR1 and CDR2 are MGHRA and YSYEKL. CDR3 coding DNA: TGCGCCAGCAGCCAAGTCTCTGGACAGGGGTTGACCTTC. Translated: CASSQVSGQGLTF.

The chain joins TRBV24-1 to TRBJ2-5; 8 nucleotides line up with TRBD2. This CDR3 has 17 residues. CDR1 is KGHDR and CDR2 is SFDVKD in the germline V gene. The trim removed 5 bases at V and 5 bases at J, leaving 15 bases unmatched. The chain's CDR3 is CATSAGAGAPPGETQYF. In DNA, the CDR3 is TGTGCCACCAGTGCCGGAGCGGGAGCCCCACCCGGGGAGACCCAGTACTTC.

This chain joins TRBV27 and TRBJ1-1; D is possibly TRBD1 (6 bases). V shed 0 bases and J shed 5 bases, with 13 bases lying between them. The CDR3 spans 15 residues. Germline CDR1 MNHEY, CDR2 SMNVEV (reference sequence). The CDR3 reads CASSLSSGAATEAFF. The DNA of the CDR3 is TGTGCCAGCAGTTTATCGTCGGGGGCAGCGACTGAAGCTTTCTTT.

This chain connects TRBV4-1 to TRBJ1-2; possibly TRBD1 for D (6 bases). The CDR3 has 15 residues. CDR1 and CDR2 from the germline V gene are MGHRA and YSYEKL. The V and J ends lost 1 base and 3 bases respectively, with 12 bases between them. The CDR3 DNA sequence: TGCGCCAGCAGCCAAGTTCTCAGGGGAGACTATGGCTACACCTTC. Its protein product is CASSQVLRGDYGYTF.

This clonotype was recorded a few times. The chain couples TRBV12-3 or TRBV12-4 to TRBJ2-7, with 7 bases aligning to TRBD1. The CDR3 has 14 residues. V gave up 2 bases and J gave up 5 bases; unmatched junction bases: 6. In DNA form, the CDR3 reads TGTGCCAGCAGTTTAAATGACAGGGCCGACGAGCAGTACTTC. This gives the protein CASSLNDRADEQYF.

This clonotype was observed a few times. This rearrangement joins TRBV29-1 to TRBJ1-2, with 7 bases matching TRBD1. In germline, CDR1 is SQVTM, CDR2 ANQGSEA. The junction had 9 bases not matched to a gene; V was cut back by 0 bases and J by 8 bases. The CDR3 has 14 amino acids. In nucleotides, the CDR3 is TGCAGCGTTGAAGAAGGGGGCAGGGCAGCCGGCTACACCTTC. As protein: CSVEEGGRAAGYTF. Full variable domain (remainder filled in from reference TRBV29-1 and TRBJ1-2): SAVISQKPSRDICQRGTSLTIQCQVDSQVTMMFWYRQQPGQSLTLIATANQGSEATYESGFVIDKFPISRPNLTFSTLTVSNMSPEDSSIYLCSVEEGGRAAGYTFGSGTRLTVV.

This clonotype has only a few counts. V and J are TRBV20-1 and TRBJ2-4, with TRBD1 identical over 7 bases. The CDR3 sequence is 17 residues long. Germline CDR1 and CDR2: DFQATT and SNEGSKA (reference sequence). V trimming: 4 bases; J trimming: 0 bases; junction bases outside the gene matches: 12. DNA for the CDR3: TGCAGTGCTATACCGGGACAGAGAATACTAGCCAAAAACATTCAGTACTTC. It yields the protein CSAIPGQRILAKNIQYF.

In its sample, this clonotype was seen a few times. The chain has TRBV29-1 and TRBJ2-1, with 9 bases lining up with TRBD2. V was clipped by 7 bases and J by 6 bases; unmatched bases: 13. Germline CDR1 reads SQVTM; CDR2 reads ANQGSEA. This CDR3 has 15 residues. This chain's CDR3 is CSGAGGPSSGNEQFF. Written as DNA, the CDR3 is TGCAGCGGCGCGGGGGGGCCTTCGTCGGGCAATGAGCAGTTCTTC.

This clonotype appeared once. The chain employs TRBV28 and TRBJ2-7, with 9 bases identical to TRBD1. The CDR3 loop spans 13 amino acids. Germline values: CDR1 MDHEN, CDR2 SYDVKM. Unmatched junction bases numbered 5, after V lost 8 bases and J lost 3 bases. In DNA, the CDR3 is TGTGCCAGCGACTCGGGACAGGGCTACGAGCAGTACTTC. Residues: CASDSGQGYEQYF.

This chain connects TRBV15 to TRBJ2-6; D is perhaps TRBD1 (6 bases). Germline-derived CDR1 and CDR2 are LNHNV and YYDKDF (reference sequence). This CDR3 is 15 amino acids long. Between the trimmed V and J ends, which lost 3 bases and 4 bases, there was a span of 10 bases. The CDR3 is CATSSTGSGANVLTF. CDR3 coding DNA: TGTGCCACCAGCAGTACAGGGTCCGGGGCCAACGTCCTGACTTTC.

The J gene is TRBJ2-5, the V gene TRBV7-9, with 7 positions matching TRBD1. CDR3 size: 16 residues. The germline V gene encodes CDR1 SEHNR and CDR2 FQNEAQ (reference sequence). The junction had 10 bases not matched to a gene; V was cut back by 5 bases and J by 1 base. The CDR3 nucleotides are TGTGCCAGCAGCCCTCCGGGACAGAACATCCAAGAGACCCAGTACTTC. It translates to CASSPPGQNIQETQYF.